The 9 T cell receptor beta chains reported below all come from one sample, sequenced in a study of control samples from healthy donors and cancer patients. Clones were read by immunoSEQ multiplex PCR, and TCRdb kept only the in-frame ones, dropping some. The sample lists 150,000 or so clones; 85% to 95% were seen once. The specimen was PBMCs. The receptors here all came from a man between 60 and 70 years old with colorectal cancer.

The gene calls are TRBV19 and TRBJ2-7, with 9 bases identical to TRBD1. Germline V CDR1 and CDR2: LNHDA, SQIVND (reference sequence). The length of the CDR3 is 14 residues. Germline trimming cut 3 bases from V and 4 bases from J; bases unmatched to any gene: 4. The CDR3 protein is CASSMGQGEYEQYF. CDR3 DNA sequence: TGTGCCAGTAGTATGGGACAGGGCGAATACGAGCAGTACTTC.

The count of this clone is one. The V and J genes are TRBV5-6 and TRBJ1-4; D not certain. The length of the CDR3 is 14 residues. Germline V gene lookup returns CDR1 SGHDT and CDR2 YYEEEE. The V gene lost 2 bases and the J gene lost 4 bases, with 9 bases spanning the gap. CDR3 bases: TGTGCCAGCAGCTTTAATAGTCTTAATGAAAAACTGTTTTTT. This translates into CASSFNSLNEKLFF.

A remark on this clone: Compared with germline, one end of the junction differs, possibly owing to a read error. V usage is TRBV28 and J usage is TRBJ2-7; no clear D gene. CDR1 and CDR2 (germline): MDHEN, SYDVKM. CDR3 length equals 14 residues. In nucleotides, the CDR3 is TGTGCCAGCAGTTTAAGGACGATCCCCTACGAGCGGTACTTC. It translates to CASSLRTIPYERYF. The complete variable domain, with remaining parts taken from reference TRBV28 and TRBJ2-7, reads DVKVTQSSRYLVKRTGEKVFLECVQDMDHENMFWYRQDPGLGLRLIYFSYDVKMKEKGDIPEGYSVSREKKERFSLILESASTNQTSMYLCASSLRTIPYERYFGPGTRLTVT.

This clone has a single count. The V gene is TRBV5-5, the J gene TRBJ2-3; 7 positions match TRBD2. The germline V gene has CDR1 SGHKS and CDR2 YYEKEE (reference sequence). The CDR3 spans 15 residues. The junction had 3 bases not matched to a gene; V was cut back by 0 bases and J by 2 bases. CDR3: CASSLGLAYTDTQYF. CDR3 nucleotide sequence: TGTGCCAGCAGCTTGGGACTAGCCTACACAGATACGCAGTATTTT.

The chain links TRBV6-5 to TRBJ2-2; no clear D. CDR3 length equals 14 residues. Germline V gene sequence: CDR1 MNHEY, CDR2 SVGAGI. Deletions cut 0 bases from V and 6 bases from J, with 8 bases between. The CDR3 region is CASSYSSRSGELFF. The CDR3 DNA reads TGTGCCAGCAGTTACTCTTCAAGGTCCGGGGAGCTGTTTTTT.

This rearrangement joins TRBV12-5 to TRBJ2-7; 9 bases match TRBD1. The V and J ends lost 5 bases and 5 bases, in that order; junction bases with no gene match: 7. Germline loops: CDR1 LGHNT, CDR2 FRNRAP. This CDR3 has 14 residues. This chain's CDR3 is CASGPGQGSNEQYF. Here the CDR3 DNA reads TGTGCTAGTGGTCCGGGACAGGGATCGAACGAGCAGTACTTC.

This clone was counted a few times. This chain joins TRBV4-3 and TRBJ2-2; D possibly corresponds to TRBD1 (6 bases). In germline, CDR1 is LGHNA, CDR2 YSLEER. The V and J ends lost 0 bases and 6 bases respectively, with 11 bases between them. The CDR3 extends over 15 amino acids. The CDR3 coding sequence is TGCGCCAGCAGCCAAGATCCTACAGGGTCCGGGGAGCTGTTTTTT. Its protein product is CASSQDPTGSGELFF.

The chain combines TRBV28 with TRBJ2-6, with D unclear. This CDR3 has 13 residues. The germline V and J ends were trimmed by 6 bases and 3 bases, with 6 bases remaining between them. From germline, CDR1 is MDHEN and CDR2 SYDVKM. The CDR3, as DNA: TGTGCCAGCAGCTCGGGTGGGGCCAACGTCCTGACTTTC. Translating gives CASSSGGANVLTF.

The J gene is TRBJ2-2, the V gene TRBV7-8; either TRBD1 or TRBD2 may fit D (6 bases each). Germline V CDR1 and CDR2: SGHVS, FQNEAQ. The CDR3 is made up of 15 amino acids. Trimming removed 2 bases at V and 6 bases at J, with 13 bases between. CDR3 DNA: TGTGCCAGCAGCTTAATACAGGGAGGCCCCGGGGAGCTGTTTTTT. Translating it yields CASSLIQGGPGELFF.